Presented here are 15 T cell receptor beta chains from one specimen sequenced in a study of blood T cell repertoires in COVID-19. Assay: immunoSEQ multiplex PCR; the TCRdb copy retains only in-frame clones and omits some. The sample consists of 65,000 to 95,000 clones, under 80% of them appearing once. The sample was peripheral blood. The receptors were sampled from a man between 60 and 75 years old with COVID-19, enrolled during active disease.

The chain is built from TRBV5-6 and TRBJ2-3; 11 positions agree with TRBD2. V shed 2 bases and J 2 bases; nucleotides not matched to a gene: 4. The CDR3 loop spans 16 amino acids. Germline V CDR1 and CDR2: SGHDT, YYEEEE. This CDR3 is CASSFGTSGFTDTQYF. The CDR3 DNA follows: TGTGCCAGCAGCTTTGGGACTAGCGGTTTCACAGATACGCAGTATTTT.

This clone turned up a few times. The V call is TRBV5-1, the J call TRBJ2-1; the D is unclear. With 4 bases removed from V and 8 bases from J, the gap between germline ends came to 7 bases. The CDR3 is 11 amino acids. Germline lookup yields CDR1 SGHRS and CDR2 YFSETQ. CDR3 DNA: TGCGCCAGCAGCCTCTCTTATGAGCAGTTCTTC. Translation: CASSLSYEQFF.

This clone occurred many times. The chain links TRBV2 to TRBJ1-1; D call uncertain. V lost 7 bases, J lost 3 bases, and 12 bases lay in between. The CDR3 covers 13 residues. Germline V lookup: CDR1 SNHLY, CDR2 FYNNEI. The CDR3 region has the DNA TGTGCCAGCAATTACGCCCAGTACACTGAAGCTTTCTTT. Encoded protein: CASNYAQYTEAFF.

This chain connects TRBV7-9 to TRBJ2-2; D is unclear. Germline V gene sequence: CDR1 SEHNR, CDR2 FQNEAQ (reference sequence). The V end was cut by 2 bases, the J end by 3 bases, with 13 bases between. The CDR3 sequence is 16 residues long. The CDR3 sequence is CASSLLLQIDTGELFF. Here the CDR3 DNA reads TGTGCCAGCAGCTTACTCCTTCAAATAGACACCGGGGAGCTGTTTTTT.

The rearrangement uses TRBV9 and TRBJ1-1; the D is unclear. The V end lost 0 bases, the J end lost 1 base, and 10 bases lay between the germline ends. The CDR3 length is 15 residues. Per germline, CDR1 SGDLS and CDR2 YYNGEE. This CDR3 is CASSVEGRRNTEAFF. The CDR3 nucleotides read TGTGCCAGCAGCGTAGAAGGCAGGCGGAACACTGAAGCTTTCTTT.

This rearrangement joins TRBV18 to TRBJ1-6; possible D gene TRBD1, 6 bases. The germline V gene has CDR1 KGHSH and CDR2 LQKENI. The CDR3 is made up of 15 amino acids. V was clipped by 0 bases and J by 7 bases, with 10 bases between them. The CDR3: CASSPPQGSNSPLHF. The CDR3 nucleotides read TGTGCCAGCTCACCACCGCAGGGGTCGAATTCACCCCTCCACTTT.

CDR3 protein: CASSRDRDATGELFF. The CDR3 DNA is TGTGCCAGCAGCAGAGACAGGGACGCCACCGGGGAGCTGTTTTTT. This chain links TRBV6-5 with TRBJ2-2; 7 bases align to TRBD1. The CDR3 consists of 15 residues. Per germline, CDR1 MNHEY and CDR2 SVGAGI. With V trimmed by 6 bases and J by 4 bases, 8 bases remained unmatched.

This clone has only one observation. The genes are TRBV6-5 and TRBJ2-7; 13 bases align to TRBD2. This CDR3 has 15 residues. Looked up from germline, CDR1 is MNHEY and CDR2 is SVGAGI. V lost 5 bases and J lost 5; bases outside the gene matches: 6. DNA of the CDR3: TGTGCCAGCAGTACTCGGACTAGCGGGAGAGACGAGCAGTACTTC. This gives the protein CASSTRTSGRDEQYF.

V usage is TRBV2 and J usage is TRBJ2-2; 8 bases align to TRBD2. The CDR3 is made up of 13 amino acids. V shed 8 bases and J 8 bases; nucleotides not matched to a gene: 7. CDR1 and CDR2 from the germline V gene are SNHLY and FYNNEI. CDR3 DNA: TGTGCCAGCTTCAGCGGGAGCGGTGGGGAGCTGTTTTTT. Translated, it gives CASFSGSGGELFF.

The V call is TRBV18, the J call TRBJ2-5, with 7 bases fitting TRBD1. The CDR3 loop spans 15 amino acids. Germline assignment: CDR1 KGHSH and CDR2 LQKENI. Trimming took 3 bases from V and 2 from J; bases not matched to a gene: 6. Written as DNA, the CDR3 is TGTGCCAGCTCACCCGACAGGGATCGGCAAGAGACCCAGTACTTC. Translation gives CASSPDRDRQETQYF.

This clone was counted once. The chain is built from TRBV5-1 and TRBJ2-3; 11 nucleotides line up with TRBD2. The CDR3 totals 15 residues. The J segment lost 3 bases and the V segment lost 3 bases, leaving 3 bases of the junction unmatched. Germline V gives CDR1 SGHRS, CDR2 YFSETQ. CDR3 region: CASSSTSGDTDTQYF. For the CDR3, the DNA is TGCGCCAGCAGCTCGACTAGCGGGGATACAGATACGCAGTATTTT.

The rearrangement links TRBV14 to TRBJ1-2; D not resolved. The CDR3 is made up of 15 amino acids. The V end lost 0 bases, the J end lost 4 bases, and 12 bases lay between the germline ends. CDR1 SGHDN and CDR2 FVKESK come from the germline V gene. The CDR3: CASSQEGSRRYGYTF. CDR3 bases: TGTGCCAGCAGCCAAGAGGGCAGCCGCCGCTATGGCTACACCTTC.

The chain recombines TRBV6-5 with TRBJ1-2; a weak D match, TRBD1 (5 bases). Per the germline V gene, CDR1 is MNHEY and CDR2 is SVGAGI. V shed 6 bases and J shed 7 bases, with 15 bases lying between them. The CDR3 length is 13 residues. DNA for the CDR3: TGTGCCAGCAGCGCAGACAGCTATTCTGGCTACACCTTC. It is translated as CASSADSYSGYTF.

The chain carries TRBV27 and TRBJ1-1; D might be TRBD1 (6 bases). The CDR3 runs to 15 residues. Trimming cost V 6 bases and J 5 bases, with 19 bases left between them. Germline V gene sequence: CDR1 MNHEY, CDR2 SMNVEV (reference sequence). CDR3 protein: CASSRRGLAGTEAFF. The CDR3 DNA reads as TGTGCCAGCAGCCGCAGGGGCCTGGCTGGAACTGAAGCTTTCTTT.

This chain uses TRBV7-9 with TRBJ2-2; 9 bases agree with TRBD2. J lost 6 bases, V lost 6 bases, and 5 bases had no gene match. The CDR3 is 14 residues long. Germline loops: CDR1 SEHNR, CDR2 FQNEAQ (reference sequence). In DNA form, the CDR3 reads TGTGCCAGCAGGAGCGGGAGGATGGCCGGGGAGCTGTTTTTT. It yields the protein CASRSGRMAGELFF.